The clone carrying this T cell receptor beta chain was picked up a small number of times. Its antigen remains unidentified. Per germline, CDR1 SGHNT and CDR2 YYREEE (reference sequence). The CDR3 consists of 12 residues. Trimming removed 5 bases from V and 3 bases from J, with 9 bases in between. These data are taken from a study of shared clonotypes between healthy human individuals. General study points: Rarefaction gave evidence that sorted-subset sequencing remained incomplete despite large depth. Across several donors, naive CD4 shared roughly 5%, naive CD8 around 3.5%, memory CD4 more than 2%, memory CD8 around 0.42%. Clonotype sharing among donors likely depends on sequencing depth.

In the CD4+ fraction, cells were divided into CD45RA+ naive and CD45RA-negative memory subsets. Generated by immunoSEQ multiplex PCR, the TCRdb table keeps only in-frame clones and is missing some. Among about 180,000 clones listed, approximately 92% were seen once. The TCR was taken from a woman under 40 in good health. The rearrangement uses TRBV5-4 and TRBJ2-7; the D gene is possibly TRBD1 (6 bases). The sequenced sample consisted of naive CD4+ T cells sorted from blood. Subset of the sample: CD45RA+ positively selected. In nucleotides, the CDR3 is TGTGCCAGCAGGGTACAGGGCTACGAGCAGTACTTC. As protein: CASRVQGYEQYF.